The rows below give T cell receptor beta chains drawn from one sample of a study of T cell clonotyping in hematopoietic cell transplantation. Libraries were prepared by immunoSEQ multiplex PCR; TCRdb keeps only in-frame clonotypes and omits some of them. The sample records 35,000 to 50,000 clones, 95% being singletons. Sequenced input: peripheral blood mononuclear cells. The receptors here all came from a man aged 30 to 45 in good health. Some clones in this sample may be carry-over from other donors' samples. CDR3s include the opening cysteine and the closing phenylalanine or tryptophan. Fields, in order: D gene, clone size, V gene, J gene, CDR3 length, CDR3 DNA, CDR3 protein. The D gene is left open where the match is weak. Size is stated for part of the rows, as once, few or many counts, or as a class when the clone is expanded.

>TRBD2|NA|TRBV15|TRBJ2-5|15
TGTGCCACCAGCAGGACTAGCGGGGGGGCCGGGACCCAGTACTTC
CATSRTSGGAGTQYF
>TRBD2|NA|TRBV19|TRBJ2-5|15
TGTGCCAGTAGAGGCCGGCCGGGGGGAGAGGAGACCCAGTACTTC
CASRGRPGGEETQYF
>NA|NA|TRBV4-3|TRBJ1-1|13
TGCGCCAGCAGCCAAGATAGGAACACTGAAGCTTTCTTT
CASSQDRNTEAFF
>TRBD1|few|TRBV6-1|TRBJ1-5|13
TGTGCCACCAAGACAGGGTCCAATCAGCCCCAGCATTTT
CATKTGSNQPQHF
>NA|NA|TRBV4-3|TRBJ2-1|16
TGCGCCAGCAGCCAAGTACAGGAGTTCAGCGTGAATGAGCAGTTCTTC
CASSQVQEFSVNEQFF
>NA|NA|TRBV5-1|TRBJ2-2|16
TGCGCCAGCAGCCCTGGACAGAGAACGAACACCGGGGAGCTGTTTTTT
CASSPGQRTNTGELFF
>NA|NA|TRBV19|TRBJ1-2|13
TGTGCCAGTAGTGACGGGGCCGCTCTTGGGTACACCTTC
CASSDGAALGYTF
>NA|NA|TRBV7-6|TRBJ1-1|12
TGTGCCAGCAGCTCCGACAGGCGCGTTGCTTTCTTT
CASSSDRRVAFF
>TRBD2|NA|TRBV7-6|TRBJ2-3|15
TGTGCCAGCAGCGACAGCGGGGGGGCCCCAGATACGCAGTATTTT
CASSDSGGAPDTQYF
>NA|NA|TRBV6-5|TRBJ2-7|13
TGTGCCACCCGATCCGGGGGAACCTACGAGCAGTACTTC
CATRSGGTYEQYF
>NA|NA|TRBV27|TRBJ1-4|15
TGTGCCAGCAGTCTTAGCCGGGATGCTAATGAAAAACTGTTTTTT
CASSLSRDANEKLFF
>TRBD1|NA|TRBV14|TRBJ1-2|16
TGTGCCAGCAGCCATTATAGACAGGGGGCCCACTATGGCTACACCTTC
CASSHYRQGAHYGYTF
>TRBD2|NA|TRBV13|TRBJ2-3|16
TGTGCCAGCAGCTTAAGCCCGACTAGCGGGCGCGGTACGCAGTATTTT
CASSLSPTSGRGTQYF
>NA|NA|TRBV5-6|TRBJ2-1|12
TGTGCCAGCAGCCAGGCGGTCAATGAGCAGTTCTTC
CASSQAVNEQFF
>NA|NA|TRBV5-6|TRBJ1-1|17
TGTGCCAGCAGCGATACCTTCCTTGGAGGGGGGGACACTGAAGCTTTCTTT
CASSDTFLGGGDTEAFF
>NA|NA|TRBV11-2|TRBJ2-5|16
TGTGCCAGCAGCTTCGACCGGCAACACTCGCAAGAGACCCAGTACTTC
CASSFDRQHSQETQYF
>NA|NA|TRBV4-1|TRBJ2-1|12
TGCGCCAGCAGCCAAGATTTTGGTGAGCAGTTCTTC
CASSQDFGEQFF
>NA|NA|TRBV4-1|TRBJ1-1|16
TGCGCCAGCAGCCAAGATGAGTGGGCCTTGAACACTGAAGCTTTCTTT
CASSQDEWALNTEAFF
>NA|NA|TRBV6-5|TRBJ2-2|16
TGTGCCAGCAGTTACTCCTCCGGGACGTACACCGGGGAGCTGTTTTTT
CASSYSSGTYTGELFF
>NA|NA|TRBV18|TRBJ2-7|13
TGTGCCAGCTCACCACCAAGCTCCTACGAGCAGTACTTC
CASSPPSSYEQYF
>NA|NA|TRBV7-2|TRBJ2-3|13
TGTGCCAGCAGCTGGACAGTTTCAGATACGCAGTATTTT
CASSWTVSDTQYF
>NA|NA|TRBV7-9|TRBJ1-1|16
TGTGCCAGCAGCTTAGTCGGGGGACATTCGAACACTGAAGCTTTCTTT
CASSLVGGHSNTEAFF
>TRBD1|NA|TRBV6-5|TRBJ1-6|13
TGTGCCAGCAGTCGGACAGGGGAAGTAACCCTCCACTTT
CASSRTGEVTLHF
>TRBD1|NA|TRBV10-1|TRBJ2-2|17
TGCGCCAGCAGTGAGTCGGGACAGGGGTCCAACACCGGGGAGCTGTTTTTT
CASSESGQGSNTGELFF
>TRBD2|NA|TRBV7-2|TRBJ2-7|19
TGTGCCAGCAGCTTGTACGACTACCCCGCGGGGGGACACCCCTACGAGCAGTACTTC
CASSLYDYPAGGHPYEQYF
>NA|NA|TRBV4-1|TRBJ1-3|18
TGCGCCAGCAGCCAATCGGCAGGCCGCCAATTCTCTGGAAACACCATATATTTT
CASSQSAGRQFSGNTIYF
>TRBD1|NA|TRBV19|TRBJ2-3|14
TGTGCCAGTAGTGTAGGGGGCCATTCAGATACGCAGTATTTT
CASSVGGHSDTQYF
>NA|NA|TRBV10-3|TRBJ1-2|13
TGTGCCATCGGAGGGGAGCCACATGTCGCGAGCACCTTC
CAIGGEPHVASTF
>NA|NA|TRBV7-9|TRBJ2-4|14
TGTGCCAGCAGCTTAGGGCAAGTGGGGGACATTCAGTACTTC
CASSLGQVGDIQYF
>TRBD1|NA|TRBV28|TRBJ2-7|14
TGTGCCAGCAGCCCCGGACAGGGATCCTACGAGCAGTACTTC
CASSPGQGSYEQYF
>NA|NA|TRBV5-1|TRBJ2-5|14
TGCGCCAGCAGCTTGAGGCACCCCAGGGAGACCCAGTACTTC
CASSLRHPRETQYF
>TRBD2|NA|TRBV9|TRBJ2-5|16
TGTGCCAGCAGCGTAGCCGGGACTAGCGGGGGGGAGACCCAGTACTTC
CASSVAGTSGGETQYF
>TRBD1|NA|TRBV2|TRBJ2-1|15
TGTGCCAGCAGTTTACAGGGGGCTGTATACAATGAGCAGTTCTTC
CASSLQGAVYNEQFF
>NA|NA|TRBV7-9|TRBJ1-4|14
TGTGCCAGCAGCTTAGTTGGGGATCTGGAAAAACTGTTTTTT
CASSLVGDLEKLFF
>NA|NA|TRBV28|TRBJ2-7|11
TGTGCCAGCAGTTTTCGAGACGAGCAGTACTTC
CASSFRDEQYF
>NA|once|TRBV18|TRBJ1-2|15
TGTGCCAGCTCACCACCGCTTATAGCTAACTATGGCTACACCTTC
CASSPPLIANYGYTF
>TRBD1|NA|TRBV7-9|TRBJ1-1|15
TGTGCCAGCAGCACCCAGACAGGGGGCGGTACTGAAGCTTTCTTT
CASSTQTGGGTEAFF
>NA|NA|TRBV25-1|TRBJ2-5|15
TGTGCCAGCAACCCAGGCGAGGGGAACCAAGAGACCCAGTACTTC
CASNPGEGNQETQYF
>NA|once|TRBV7-7|TRBJ2-5|13
TGTGCTAGCAGCCGCCGGAGAGGCGAGACCCAGTACTTC
CASSRRRGETQYF
>NA|NA|TRBV4-3|TRBJ2-1|18
TGCGCCAGCAGCCAAGATTACGGGGGGCTCCCCTCCTACAATGAGCAGTTCTTC
CASSQDYGGLPSYNEQFF
>TRBD1|NA|TRBV30|TRBJ2-5|15
TGTGCCTGGAGTACAATCCGGGACAGGCTTTCGACCCAGTACTTC
CAWSTIRDRLSTQYF
>TRBD2|NA|TRBV11-1|TRBJ2-5|15
TGTGCCAGCAGCTTAGGGCGGGGGAGACAAGAGACCCAGTACTTC
CASSLGRGRQETQYF
>NA|NA|TRBV6-1|TRBJ1-2|15
TGTGCCAGCAGTTCCCTCGTGTCAGGGAGCATTGGCTACACCTTC
CASSSLVSGSIGYTF
>NA|NA|TRBV30|TRBJ2-1|11
TGTGCCTGGAGTGTACTGTATGAGCAGTTCTTC
CAWSVLYEQFF
>NA|NA|TRBV10-3|TRBJ1-2|14
TGTGCCATCAGTGAGAGACAGCCTAACTATGGCTACACCTTC
CAISERQPNYGYTF
>TRBD1|NA|TRBV19|TRBJ2-6|17
TGTGCCAGTAGTATGGGACAGGGATCCTCTGGGGCCAACGTCCTGACTTTC
CASSMGQGSSGANVLTF
>NA|NA|TRBV2|TRBJ1-2|12
TGTGCCAGCAGTGAAAGAGACTATGGCTACACCTTC
CASSERDYGYTF
>NA|NA|TRBV30|TRBJ2-3|13
TGTGCCTGGTGCAGGACAGCCGCAGATACGCAGTATTTT
CAWCRTAADTQYF
>TRBD2|NA|TRBV29-1|TRBJ2-1|13
TGCAGCGTGTCGACTAGCGGGGCAGTCGGGCAGTTCTTC
CSVSTSGAVGQFF
>TRBD1|NA|TRBV19|TRBJ2-1|15
TGTGCCAGTAGACACGACAGGGGATCCTACAATGAGCAGTTCTTC
CASRHDRGSYNEQFF
>NA|once|TRBV9|TRBJ2-2|16
TGTGCCAGCAGCGTAGACCCCCCAGCGCTCACCGGGGAGCTGTTTTTT
CASSVDPPALTGELFF
>NA|NA|TRBV6-6|TRBJ1-1|13
TGTGCCAGCAGTTACGCGGGGAACACTGAAGCTTTCTTT
CASSYAGNTEAFF
>TRBD1|NA|TRBV5-1|TRBJ1-1|16
TGCGCCAGCAGCTTCCGAGGGGGCAATGGGTACACTGAAGCTTTCTTT
CASSFRGGNGYTEAFF
>TRBD1|NA|TRBV7-9|TRBJ1-1|15
TGTGCCAGCAGCTTAAGACAGGGGTGGGACACTGAAGCTTTCTTT
CASSLRQGWDTEAFF
>TRBD2|NA|TRBV7-8|TRBJ2-7|16
TGTGCCAGCAGCAGTCCGGGACTAGCGGTTACCTACGAGCAGTACTTC
CASSSPGLAVTYEQYF
>NA|NA|TRBV6-5|TRBJ1-6|15
TGTGCCAGCAGTTACGGGGGGACCTATAATTCACCCCTCCACTTT
CASSYGGTYNSPLHF
>NA|NA|TRBV19|TRBJ1-4|17
TGTGCCAGTAGTTTGAGGGCCCACTTAACAACTAATGAAAAACTGTTTTTT
CASSLRAHLTTNEKLFF
>NA|NA|TRBV7-3|TRBJ2-1|12
TGTGCCAGCAGCGCGATGGGGGATGAGCAGTTCTTC
CASSAMGDEQFF
>NA|NA|TRBV9|TRBJ1-6|14
TGTGCCAGCAGCGCCGGGGGATCGTTGTCACCCCTCCACTTT
CASSAGGSLSPLHF